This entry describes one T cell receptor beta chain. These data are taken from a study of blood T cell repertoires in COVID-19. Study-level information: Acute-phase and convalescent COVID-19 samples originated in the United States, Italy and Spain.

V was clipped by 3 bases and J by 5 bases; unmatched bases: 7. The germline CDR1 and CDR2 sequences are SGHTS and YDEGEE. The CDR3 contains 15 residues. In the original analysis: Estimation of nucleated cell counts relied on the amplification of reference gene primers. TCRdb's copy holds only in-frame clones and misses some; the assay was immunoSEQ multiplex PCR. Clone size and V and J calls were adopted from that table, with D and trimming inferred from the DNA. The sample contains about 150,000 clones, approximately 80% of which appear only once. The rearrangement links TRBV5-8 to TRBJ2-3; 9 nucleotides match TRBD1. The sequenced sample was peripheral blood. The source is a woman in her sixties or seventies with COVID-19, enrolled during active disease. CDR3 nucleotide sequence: TGTGCCAGCAGCTCCGGGACAGGGCAAAGAGATACGCAGTATTTT. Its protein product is CASSSGTGQRDTQYF.